Listed below are T cell receptor beta chains from one sample, sequenced in a study of shared clonotypes between healthy human individuals. TCRdb's table, derived via immunoSEQ multiplex PCR, lists solely in-frame clones and lacks some. The data show around 2,100,000 clones, over 85% seen once. The specimen sequenced was naive CD8+ T cells sorted from blood. These receptors all come from a young man in good health. Both conserved end residues are part of each CDR3. The order of the fields is J gene, D gene, clone size, CDR3 length, V gene, CDR3 DNA, CDR3 protein. A D gene is named only where the DNA matches it firmly. Not all rows give a size; the values are once, few, many and, for expanded clones, a class.

TRBJ1-6	TRBD1	-	14	TRBV6-5	TGTGCCAGCAGTTACGGGACAGGCCATTCACCCCTCCACTTT	CASSYGTGHSPLHF
TRBJ2-7	TRBD1	once	14	TRBV27	TGTGCCAGCAGTTTACTGACAGGGTCCTACGAGCAGTACTTC	CASSLLTGSYEQYF
TRBJ2-5	TRBD2	-	19	TRBV4-3	TGCGCCAGCAGCCAAGATTTACTAGCGGGAGACCAGATCCAAGAGACCCAGTACTTC	CASSQDLLAGDQIQETQYF
TRBJ2-7	-	-	14	TRBV11-2	TGTGCCAGCAGCTTAGACCCCGGTGGGTACGAGCAGTACTTC	CASSLDPGGYEQYF
TRBJ2-7	-	-	13	TRBV5-1	TGCGCCAGCAGCTTGGGAGTAGCTTACGAGCAGTACTTC	CASSLGVAYEQYF
TRBJ1-2	TRBD1	-	12	TRBV29-1	TGCAGCGTCCTCGGACAGGACTATGGCTACACCTTC	CSVLGQDYGYTF
TRBJ1-2	-	few	12	TRBV2	TGTGCCAGCGTAAACCCAGCTGGCGGCTACACCTTC	CASVNPAGGYTF
TRBJ2-5	-	-	15	TRBV5-1	TGCGCCAGCAGCTTGATGGGGGCGCCCCAAGAGACCCAGTACTTC	CASSLMGAPQETQYF
TRBJ2-1	-	-	13	TRBV27	TGTGCCAGCAGTTTGTCCACTAGCAATGAGCAGTTCTTC	CASSLSTSNEQFF
TRBJ2-2	-	-	13	TRBV9	TGTGCCAGCAGCGTTGACCTGGCCGGGGAGCTGTTTTTT	CASSVDLAGELFF
TRBJ2-5	-	once	13	TRBV7-3	TGTGCCAGCAGCTCGGGACTTTCGGGAACCCAGTACTTC	CASSSGLSGTQYF
TRBJ2-7	TRBD2	-	19	TRBV7-9	TGTGCCAGCAGCTTAGGGATGGGACTAGCGGGACCCCTCACCTACGAGCAGTACTTC	CASSLGMGLAGPLTYEQYF
TRBJ1-4	TRBD1	once	16	TRBV11-2	TGTGCCAGCAGCTTCATCGGACAGGAGCCTAATGAAAAACTGTTTTTT	CASSFIGQEPNEKLFF
TRBJ2-7	TRBD2	-	13	TRBV7-2	TGTGCCAGCAGCCTTCGACTAGCCGGCGAGCAGTACTTC	CASSLRLAGEQYF
TRBJ1-1	-	-	15	TRBV6-1	TGTGCCAGCAGTGAAAGTAGACATTCGAACACTGAAGCTTTCTTT	CASSESRHSNTEAFF
TRBJ1-2	TRBD1	-	16	TRBV5-4	TGTGCCAGCACCTGGGGGGCGCCGGACAGGGGGGATGGCTACACCTTC	CASTWGAPDRGDGYTF
TRBJ2-7	-	once	14	TRBV5-6	TGTGCCAGCAGTACCGGGACATATACCTACGAGCAGTACTTC	CASSTGTYTYEQYF
TRBJ2-2	-	-	17	TRBV28	TGTGCCAGCACTATTTTAATAGAGAGCCCGGGCACCGGGGAGCTGTTTTTT	CASTILIESPGTGELFF
TRBJ1-1	TRBD1	-	16	TRBV7-8	TGTGCCAGCAGCCCACGGGACAGGGTGATCCGCACTGAAGCTTTCTTT	CASSPRDRVIRTEAFF
TRBJ1-2	-	-	12	TRBV9	TGTGCCAGCAGCGTTCAGGGGTTTGGCTACACCTTC	CASSVQGFGYTF
TRBJ2-3	TRBD2	-	15	TRBV27	TGTGCCAGCAGTTTATCGGGAGGGCCCACAGATACGCAGTATTTT	CASSLSGGPTDTQYF
TRBJ2-7	-	-	14	TRBV10-3	TGTGCCATCAGTGACCTACAGGACCCCTACGAGCAGTACTTC	CAISDLQDPYEQYF
TRBJ2-7	-	-	12	TRBV30	TGTGCCTGGAACTCCGGGAACTACGAGCAGTACTTC	CAWNSGNYEQYF
TRBJ2-1	-	-	13	TRBV5-6	TGTGCCAGCAGCTTGAGCCAGTACAATGAGCAGTTCTTC	CASSLSQYNEQFF
TRBJ1-1	-	-	13	TRBV11-2	TGTGCCAGCAGCAGAGGACTTGTTGATGAAGCTTTCTTT	CASSRGLVDEAFF
TRBJ1-1	TRBD1	-	14	TRBV10-3	TGTGCCATCAGGTCGACAGGGGTGAACACTGAAGCTTTCTTT	CAIRSTGVNTEAFF
TRBJ2-1	TRBD2	-	20	TRBV30	TGTGCCTGGAGTGTATCCGGGAGGGCCGGGGGATTTCTCCATCGCAATGAGCAGTTCTTC	CAWSVSGRAGGFLHRNEQFF
TRBJ2-3	-	once	16	TRBV6-4	TGTGCCAGCAGTGACTCGTTAGGGCTAAGCACAGATACGCAGTATTTT	CASSDSLGLSTDTQYF
TRBJ2-3	-	-	13	TRBV6-5	TGTGCCAGCAGTTATCCACCCGCAGATACGCAGTATTTT	CASSYPPADTQYF
TRBJ1-1	-	-	15	TRBV4-1	TGCGCCAGCAGCCGAGAGATCCAGTCGAACACTGAAGCTTTCTTT	CASSREIQSNTEAFF
TRBJ2-7	TRBD2	once	14	TRBV9	TGTGCCAGCAGCCTCGGGGGGGAATCCTACGAGCAGTACTTC	CASSLGGESYEQYF
TRBJ1-2	-	-	12	TRBV4-3	TGCGCCAGCAGCCAAGATCCGTATGGCTACACCTTC	CASSQDPYGYTF
TRBJ2-3	-	-	16	TRBV6-6	TGTGCCAGCAGTTACTCGGAGACAGACGCCCCAGATACGCAGTATTTT	CASSYSETDAPDTQYF
TRBJ1-2	-	-	15	TRBV11-1	TGTGCCACTCAGGATGCCCGGGGTGATCCCCATGGCTACACCTTC	CATQDARGDPHGYTF
TRBJ2-3	TRBD2	-	16	TRBV7-9	TGTGCCAGCAGCCCGTCTAGCGGAGCTAGCACAGATACGCAGTATTTT	CASSPSSGASTDTQYF
TRBJ2-3	-	-	16	TRBV10-1	TGCGCCAGCAGTGAGTCGTTTATCGGCGTCACAGATACGCAGTATTTT	CASSESFIGVTDTQYF
TRBJ1-2	-	-	14	TRBV5-6	TGTGCCAGCAGCTGGGGGCACCGGGACACCTACTACACCTTC	CASSWGHRDTYYTF
TRBJ1-6	-	-	14	TRBV9	TGTGCCAGCAGCCTAGAAGGATATAATTCACCCCTCCACTTT	CASSLEGYNSPLHF
TRBJ2-1	-	-	14	TRBV2	TGTGCCAGCAGTGATATACTAAACCTCAATGAGCAGTTCTTC	CASSDILNLNEQFF
TRBJ2-1	TRBD2	-	17	TRBV27	TGTGCCAGCAGTTTAGTGGCTAGCGGGGGTTACTACAATGAGCAGTTCTTC	CASSLVASGGYYNEQFF
TRBJ2-3	-	-	14	TRBV4-3	TGCGCCAGCAGCCAAGAACGGATGTCAGATACGCAGTATTTT	CASSQERMSDTQYF
TRBJ2-2	TRBD1	-	15	TRBV27	TGTGCCAGCAGTCGCACAGGGGGCAACACCGGGGAGCTGTTTTTT	CASSRTGGNTGELFF
TRBJ1-2	TRBD1	-	15	TRBV10-3	TGTGCCATCAGTGAGTCGCCGGGGACAGTAATATTCTACACCTTC	CAISESPGTVIFYTF
TRBJ1-1	-	-	15	TRBV5-1	TGCGCCAGCAGTTTGGGCAGGGGACAGAACACTGAAGCTTTCTTT	CASSLGRGQNTEAFF
TRBJ2-7	TRBD1	-	16	TRBV6-5	TGTGCCAGCAGTTACGATACGGGACAGGGGATCTACGAGCAGTACTTC	CASSYDTGQGIYEQYF
TRBJ2-7	TRBD2	-	12	TRBV10-1	TGCGCCAGCTCGGGGGGATCCTACGAGCAGTACTTC	CASSGGSYEQYF
TRBJ1-5	TRBD1	-	16	TRBV5-6	TGTGCCAGCAGCTTGTGGGGACAGGGGGGCTTAAGTCCCCAGCATTTT	CASSLWGQGGLSPQHF
TRBJ2-7	-	-	12	TRBV5-6	TGTGCCAGCAGCGTTTTAAACTACGAGCAGTACTTC	CASSVLNYEQYF
TRBJ2-7	-	-	15	TRBV2	TGTGCCATCGACTTGGGGGCTAGCGGCCCCTACGAGCAGTACTTC	CAIDLGASGPYEQYF
TRBJ1-2	-	-	12	TRBV6-5	TGTGCCAGCAGTTACTCTTTGGGGACCTACACCTTC	CASSYSLGTYTF
TRBJ1-2	-	few	14	TRBV7-9	TGTGCCAGCATCTTCACAGCGGGGACCTTTGGCTACACCTTC	CASIFTAGTFGYTF
TRBJ2-1	-	-	14	TRBV29-1	TGCAGCGTCGCCGGGGGACAGATAAACTATGAGCAGTTCTTC	CSVAGGQINYEQFF